This T cell receptor beta chain comes out of a study of blood T cell repertoires in COVID-19. Study-wide context: Acute and convalescent COVID-19 specimens originated in the United States, Italy and Spain. Nucleic acid was either cDNA or gDNA, and it came from T cells, B-cell-depleted T cells, or PBMCs.

In the authors' methods: How many nucleated cells were present was estimated from reference gene primer amplification. Generated by immunoSEQ multiplex PCR, the TCRdb table keeps only in-frame clones and is missing some. The DNA gave D and trimming, while V, J and clone size come from that table. The table lists approximately 85,000 clones, 70% to 90% of them singletons, with over 20% in the top ten. CDR3 length: 14 residues. V was clipped by 0 bases and J by 3 bases, with 7 bases between them. Germline CDR1 and CDR2: SGHAT and FQNNGV. What was sequenced was peripheral blood. This TCR came from a woman older than 75 in a cohort sampled during active or convalescent COVID-19. The chain uses TRBV11-2 and TRBJ2-3; possible D gene TRBD2, 5 bases. This chain's CDR3 is CASSLDRGTDTQYF. CDR3 DNA sequence: TGTGCCAGCAGCTTAGACCGGGGAACAGATACGCAGTATTTT.